What follows is one T cell receptor beta chain and its context. The germline gives CDR1 LGHDT, CDR2 YNNKEL (reference sequence). The CDR3 is 14 residues long. J lost 6 bases, V lost 0 bases, and 3 bases had no gene match. Per the authors' pipeline: The assay estimated nucleated cells by amplifying reference gene primers. Assay: immunoSEQ multiplex PCR; the TCRdb copy retains only in-frame clones and omits some. The V and J calls and clone size come from that table; D and trimming were worked out from the DNA. Among over 110,000 clones listed, around nine tenths were seen once. This sample is drawn from a study of blood T cell repertoires in COVID-19. Study-level information: Material from acute and convalescent COVID-19 was sourced from the United States, Italy and Spain. Nucleic acid was either cDNA or gDNA, and it came from T cells, B-cell-depleted T cells, or PBMCs.

The chain uses TRBV3-1 (or the pseudogene TRBV3-2) and TRBJ1-2, with 8 bases aligning to TRBD1. The sequencing sample was made of peripheral blood. The origin of this receptor is a woman between 50 and 59 years old with acute or convalescent COVID-19. The CDR3 sequence: CASSQEDREHGYTF. DNA for the CDR3: TGTGCCAGCAGCCAAGAGGACAGGGAGCATGGCTACACCTTC.